The clone carrying this T cell receptor (beta chain) was seen a few times. What it binds is unknown. This CDR3 contains 11 residues. Trimming cost V 2 bases and J 8 bases, with 7 bases left between them. The V gene's germline CDR1 is DFQATT and CDR2 SNEGSKA (reference sequence). The sample comes from a study of identical twins. The study's findings and limits: It was out-of-frame TCR alpha sharing in monozygotic twins that models underestimated. Twin pairs' shared out-of-frame alpha sequences were enriched in low generation probability. While abundant cord blood beta clonotypes carried fewer insertions, memory repertoires showed no such pattern.

MiXCR was run by TCRdb on the 5' RACE reads, yielding one entry per CDR3 protein. The data hold about 530,000 distinct CDR3 sequences, with more than 20% observed a single time. Another study also made use of these data, one on yellow fever vaccine responses in identical twins. That paper states: The authors reported partly convergent, partly personalized vaccine responses in identical twins.

V and J are TRBV20-1 and TRBJ2-1; no definite D call. The clonotype originates from a woman under 30 in good health. The sequenced sample was CD4+ T cells sorted from blood. The CDR3 DNA sequence: TGCAGTGCTAGACTAGTCGATGAGCAGTTCTTC. It yields the protein CSARLVDEQFF.